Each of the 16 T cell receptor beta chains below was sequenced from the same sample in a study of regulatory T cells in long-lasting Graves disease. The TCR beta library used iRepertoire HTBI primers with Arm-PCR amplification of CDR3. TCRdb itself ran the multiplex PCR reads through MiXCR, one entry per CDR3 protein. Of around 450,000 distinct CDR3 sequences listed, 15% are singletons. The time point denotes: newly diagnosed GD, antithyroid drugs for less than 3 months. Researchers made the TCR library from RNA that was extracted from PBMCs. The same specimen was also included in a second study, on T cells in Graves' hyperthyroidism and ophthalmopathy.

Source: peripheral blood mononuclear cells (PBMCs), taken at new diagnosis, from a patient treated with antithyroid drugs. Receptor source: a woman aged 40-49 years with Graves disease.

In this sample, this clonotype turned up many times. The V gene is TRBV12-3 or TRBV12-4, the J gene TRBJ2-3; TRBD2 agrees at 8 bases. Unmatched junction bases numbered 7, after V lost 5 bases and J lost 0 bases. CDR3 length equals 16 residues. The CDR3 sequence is CASSAYLAGSTDTQYF. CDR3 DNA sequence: TGTGCCAGCAGTGCCTATCTAGCGGGCAGCACAGATACGCAGTATTTT.

The CDR3 loop is CASSLKGGSEQFF. The CDR3 region has the DNA TGTGCCAGCAGCTTAAAGGGGGGAAGTGAGCAGTTCTTC. The rearrangement links TRBV9 to TRBJ2-1, with D possibly called TRBD1 or TRBD2 (6 bases each). Trimming took off 4 bases at V and 9 bases at J, with 14 bases between the two ends. CDR1 is SGDLS and CDR2 is YYNGEE in the germline V gene. The CDR3 is made up of 13 amino acids.

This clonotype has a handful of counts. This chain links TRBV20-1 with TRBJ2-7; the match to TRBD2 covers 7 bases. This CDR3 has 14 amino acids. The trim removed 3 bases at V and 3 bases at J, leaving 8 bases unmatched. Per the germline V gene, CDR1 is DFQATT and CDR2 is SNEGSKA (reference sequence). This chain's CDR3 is CSARSWEGYYEQYF. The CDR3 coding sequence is TGCAGTGCTAGGTCCTGGGAGGGGTACTACGAGCAGTACTTC.

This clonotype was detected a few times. CDR3 sequence reads: CSAQISGPGFDEQFF. As DNA, the CDR3 is TGCAGTGCACAAATCTCGGGACCAGGCTTTGATGAGCAGTTCTTC. The gene calls are TRBV20-1 and TRBJ2-1; tentatively, D is TRBD1 or TRBD2 (5 bases each). The CDR3 sequence is 15 residues long. CDR1 is DFQATT and CDR2 is SNEGSKA in the germline V gene (reference sequence). The V gene lost 6 bases and the J gene lost 8 bases, with 23 bases spanning the gap.

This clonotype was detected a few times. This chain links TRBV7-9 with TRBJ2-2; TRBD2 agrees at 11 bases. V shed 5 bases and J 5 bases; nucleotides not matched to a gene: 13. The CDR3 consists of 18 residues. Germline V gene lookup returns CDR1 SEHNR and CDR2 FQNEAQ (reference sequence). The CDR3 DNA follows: TGTGCCAGCAGCCTCCCTACCATAGCGGGAGGGCCAACCGGGGAGCTGTTTTTT. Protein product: CASSLPTIAGGPTGELFF.

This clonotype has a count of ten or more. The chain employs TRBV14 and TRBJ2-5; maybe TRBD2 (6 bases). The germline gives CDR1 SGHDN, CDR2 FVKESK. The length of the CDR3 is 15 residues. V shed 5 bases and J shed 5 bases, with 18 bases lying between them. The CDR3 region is CASSILRETGETQYF. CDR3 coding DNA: TGTGCCAGCAGCATTCTCCGGGAGACTGGTGAGACCCAGTACTTC.

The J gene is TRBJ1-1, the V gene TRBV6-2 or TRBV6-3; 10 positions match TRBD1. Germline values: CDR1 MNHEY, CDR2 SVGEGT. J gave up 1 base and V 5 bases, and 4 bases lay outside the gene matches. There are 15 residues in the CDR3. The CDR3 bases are TGTGCCAGCAGTATCCGGGACAGGGGGAACACTGAAGCTTTCTTT. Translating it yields CASSIRDRGNTEAFF.

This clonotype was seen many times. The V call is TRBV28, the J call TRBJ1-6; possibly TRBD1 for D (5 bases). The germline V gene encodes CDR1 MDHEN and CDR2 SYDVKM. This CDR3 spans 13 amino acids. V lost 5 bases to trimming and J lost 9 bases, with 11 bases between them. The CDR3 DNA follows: TGTGCCAGCAGTCCGGGACTTTCTTCACCCCTCCACTTT. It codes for CASSPGLSSPLHF.

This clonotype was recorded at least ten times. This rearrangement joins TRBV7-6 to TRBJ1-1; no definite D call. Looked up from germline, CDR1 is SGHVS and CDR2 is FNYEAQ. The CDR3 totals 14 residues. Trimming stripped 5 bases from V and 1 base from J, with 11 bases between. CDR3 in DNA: TGTGCCAGCAGCGTCGGGCCTCAGAACACTGAAGCTTTCTTT. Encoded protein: CASSVGPQNTEAFF.

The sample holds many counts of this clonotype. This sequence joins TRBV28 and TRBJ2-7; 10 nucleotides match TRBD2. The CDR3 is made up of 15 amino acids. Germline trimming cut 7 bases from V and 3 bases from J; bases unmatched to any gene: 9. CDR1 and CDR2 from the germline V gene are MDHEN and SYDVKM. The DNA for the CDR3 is TGTGCCAGCACCGACCCTAGCGGGAGTTACTACGAGCAGTACTTC. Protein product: CASTDPSGSYYEQYF.

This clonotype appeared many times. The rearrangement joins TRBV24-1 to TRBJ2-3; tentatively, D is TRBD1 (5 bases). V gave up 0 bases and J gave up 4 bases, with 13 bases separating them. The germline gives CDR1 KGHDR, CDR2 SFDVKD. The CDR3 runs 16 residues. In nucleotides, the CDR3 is TGTGCCACCAGTGATTTGTCGACCATAGGGGCAGATACGCAGTATTTT. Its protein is CATSDLSTIGADTQYF.

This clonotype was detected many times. The CDR3 DNA reads as TGTGCCAGTACCATACTCCGGGACGCCGGTCCGGCCTATGGCTACACCTTC. Amino acids: CASTILRDAGPAYGYTF. The chain is built from TRBV19 and TRBJ1-2; tentative D call: TRBD1 (5 bases). V was cut by 7 bases and J by 4 bases, with 25 bases left in between. Germline CDR1 and CDR2: LNHDA and SQIVND (reference sequence). The CDR3 sequence is 17 residues long.

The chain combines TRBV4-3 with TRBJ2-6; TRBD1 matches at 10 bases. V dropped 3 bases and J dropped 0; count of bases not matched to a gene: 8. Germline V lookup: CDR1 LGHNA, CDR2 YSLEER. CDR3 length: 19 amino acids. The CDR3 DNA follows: TGCGCCAGCAGCCACCAGACAGGGGGCACCTTCTCTGGGGCCAACGTCCTGACTTTC. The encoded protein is CASSHQTGGTFSGANVLTF.

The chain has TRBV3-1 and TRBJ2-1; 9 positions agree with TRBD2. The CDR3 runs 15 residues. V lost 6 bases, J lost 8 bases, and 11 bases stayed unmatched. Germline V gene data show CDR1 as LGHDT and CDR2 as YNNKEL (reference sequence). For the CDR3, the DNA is TGTGCCAGCAGTCCCAGCGGACTAGCGTCCTATGAGCAGTTCTTC. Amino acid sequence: CASSPSGLASYEQFF.

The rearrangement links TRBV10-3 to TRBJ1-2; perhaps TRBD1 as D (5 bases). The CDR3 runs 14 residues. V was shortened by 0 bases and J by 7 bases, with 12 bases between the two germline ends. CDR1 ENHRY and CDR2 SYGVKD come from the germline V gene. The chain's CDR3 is CAISESQDLPGYTF. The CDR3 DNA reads TGTGCCATCAGTGAGTCACAGGACCTTCCTGGCTACACCTTC.

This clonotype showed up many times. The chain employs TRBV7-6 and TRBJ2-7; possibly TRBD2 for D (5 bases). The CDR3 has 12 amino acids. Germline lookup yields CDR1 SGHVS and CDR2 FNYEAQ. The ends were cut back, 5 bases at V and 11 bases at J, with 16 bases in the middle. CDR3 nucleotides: TGTGCCAGCAGCCTTGCCGGGAAAGCCAAGTACTTC. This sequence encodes CASSLAGKAKYF.